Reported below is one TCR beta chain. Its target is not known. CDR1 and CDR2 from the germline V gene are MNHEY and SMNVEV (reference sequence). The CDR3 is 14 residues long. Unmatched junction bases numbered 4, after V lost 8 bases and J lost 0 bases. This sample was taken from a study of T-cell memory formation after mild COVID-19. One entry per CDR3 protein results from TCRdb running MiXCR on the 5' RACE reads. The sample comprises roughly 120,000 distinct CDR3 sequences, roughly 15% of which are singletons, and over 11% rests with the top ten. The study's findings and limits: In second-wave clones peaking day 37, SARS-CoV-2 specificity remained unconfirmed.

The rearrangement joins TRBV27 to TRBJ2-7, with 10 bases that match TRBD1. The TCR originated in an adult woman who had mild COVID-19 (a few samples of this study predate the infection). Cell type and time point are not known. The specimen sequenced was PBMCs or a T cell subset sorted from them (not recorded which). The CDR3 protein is CASGRTGGSYEQYF. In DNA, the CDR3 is TGTGCCAGCGGTAGGACAGGGGGCTCCTACGAGCAGTACTTC.